This T cell receptor beta chain appears in the sequencing data of a study of OX40 agonist ivuxolimab in advanced cancers. Study-wide context: Every 2 weeks, patients received ivuxolimab intravenously, dosed at 0.01 to 10 mg/kg. Participants, 82.7% male, averaged about 59 years of age, ranging from about 23 to 90. Prior checkpoint blockade (anti-PD-1, anti-PD-L1 or anti-CTLA-4) was permitted; about 40% had it.

This clone appeared once. The germline V gene encodes CDR1 SGHNT and CDR2 YYREEE (reference sequence). The CDR3 length is 14 residues. Trimming at V came to 4 bases and at J to 6 bases, leaving 9 bases not matched to a gene. Clones were sequenced by immunoSEQ multiplex PCR, and TCRdb holds only the in-frame ones, with some missing. The data contain 65,000 to 85,000 clones, just under 85% of them singletons. The chain couples TRBV5-4 to TRBJ2-7, with 8 bases identical to TRBD2. This sequence was found in an adult with an advanced solid tumor such as melanoma, head and neck, liver or kidney cancer. Sequenced material: CD4+ or CD8+ T cells sorted from blood, taken in a trial of the OX40 agonist ivuxolimab. The chain's CDR3 is CASSPPGLEREQYF. In DNA, the CDR3 is TGTGCCAGCAGCCCGCCGGGACTAGAGCGCGAGCAGTACTTC.